The text below deals with one TCR beta chain. Its antigen is undetermined. CDR3 length equals 14 residues. Germline V gene sequence: CDR1 MNHNS, CDR2 SASEGT. Deletions cut 4 bases from V and 2 bases from J, with 12 bases between. This specimen comes from a study of cytomegalovirus exposure and HLA in healthy donors. Study-level points and caveats: Across all donors, roughly uniform sequencing depth was an assumption of the presence/absence analyses. Cytomegalovirus status was reportedly diagnosed by the classifier with high specificity and sensitivity.

Use of 60 Vbeta and 13 Jbeta primers characterized the PCR. Measured with immunoSEQ multiplex PCR; TCRdb has only the in-frame clones, and not every one. The data contain some 200,000 clones, around 79% of them singletons. The sample was PBMCs. This rearrangement joins TRBV6-1 to TRBJ2-7; D gene unclear. The clonotype originates from a male donor in good health and CMV-seropositive. The CDR3 sequence: CASSGRHLTYEQYF. The CDR3 region has the DNA TGTGCCAGCAGTGGTCGACACTTAACCTACGAGCAGTACTTC.